One and the same sample provided the 14 T cell receptor beta chains below, sequenced in a study of OX40 agonist ivuxolimab in advanced cancers. Some clones are missing from TCRdb's copy, which holds only in-frame ones; the method was immunoSEQ multiplex PCR. The table has tens of thousands of clones, roughly four fifths seen once. The sequences come from CD4+ or CD8+ T cells sorted from blood, collected in a trial of the OX40 agonist ivuxolimab. These receptors were collected from an adult with an advanced solid tumor such as melanoma, head and neck, liver or kidney cancer.

The CDR3 is CASSLGDRGHFVEQYF. The DNA of the CDR3 is TGTGCCAGCAGCTTAGGGGACCGGGGACACTTTGTCGAGCAGTACTTC. The rearrangement joins TRBV11-3 to TRBJ2-7, with D maybe TRBD1 (6 bases). CDR3 size: 16 residues. In germline, CDR1 is SGHNT, CDR2 YENEEA. Trimming took 1 base from V and 6 from J, leaving 19 bases between them.

The chain combines TRBV5-4 with TRBJ2-1; 14 nucleotides align to TRBD2. Germline-derived CDR1 and CDR2 are SGHNT and YYREEE (reference sequence). The V segment lost 4 bases and the J segment 10 bases; nucleotides outside the gene matches: 13. The CDR3 is 17 residues long. CDR3: CASSTGTSGGRIREQFF. The CDR3 DNA reads as TGTGCCAGCAGCACAGGGACTAGCGGGGGACGAATTAGGGAGCAGTTCTTC.

V gene TRBV7-2 combines with J gene TRBJ2-7, with D possibly TRBD2 on 5 matching bases. Looked up from germline, CDR1 is SGHTA and CDR2 is FQGNSA. CDR3 length: 12 amino acids. V lost 1 base, J lost 4 bases, and 5 bases lay in between. The CDR3 sequence: CASSLVAYEQYF. The CDR3 nucleotides are TGTGCCAGCAGCTTAGTAGCGTACGAGCAGTACTTC. Drawing the rest from reference TRBV7-2 and TRBJ2-7, the complete variable domain is GAGVSQSPSNKVTEKGKDVELRCDPISGHTALYWYRQSLGQGLEFLIYFQGNSAPDKSGLPSDRFSAERTGGSVSTLTIQRTQQEDSAVYLCASSLVAYEQYFGPGTRLTVT.

The DNA of the CDR3 is TGCGCCAGCAGCTATGGGGACAGGGATTTCTATGGCTACACCTTC. Amino acid sequence: CASSYGDRDFYGYTF. This rearrangement joins TRBV5-1 to TRBJ1-2; 9 bases map to TRBD1. V trimming: 3 bases; J trimming: 4 bases; junction bases outside the gene matches: 7. The CDR3 is 15 amino acids. CDR1 is SGHRS, CDR2 YFSETQ, per germline.

V gene TRBV2 combines with J gene TRBJ2-7; D is unresolved. CDR3 length equals 15 residues. In germline, CDR1 is SNHLY, CDR2 FYNNEI. Trimming left V 6 bases short and J 4 bases short, with 19 bases between. CDR3 nucleotide sequence: TGTGCCAGCAGCCTGGGAAGATCGGTAGTGTACGAGCAGTACTTC. It translates to CASSLGRSVVYEQYF.

The chain has TRBV11-3 and TRBJ2-3, with 8 bases lining up with TRBD2. CDR3 size: 16 residues. The ends lost 1 base at V and 0 bases at J; junction bases unmatched: 3. Germline lookup yields CDR1 SGHNT and CDR2 YENEEA. DNA for the CDR3: TGTGCCAGCAGCTTAGGGCGGGGGGCTAGCACAGATACGCAGTATTTT. Its translation is CASSLGRGASTDTQYF. The whole variable domain, remainder taken from reference TRBV11-3 and TRBJ2-3, is EAGVVQSPRYKIIEKKQPVAFWCNPISGHNTLYWYLQNLGQGPELLIRYENEEAVDDSQLPKDRFSAERLKGVDSTLKIQPAELGDSAVYLCASSLGRGASTDTQYFGPGTRLTVL.

The J gene is TRBJ2-1, the V gene TRBV21-1; the table's D gene call, TRBD2, was not cross checked with the DNA. TRBV21-1 is classified as a pseudogene. The CDR3 runs to 15 residues. CDR3 nucleotide sequence: TGTGCCAGCAGCACCCCGGGACTAGCGTGGGGTGAGCAGTTCTTC. Translation gives CASSTPGLAWGEQFF.

V usage is TRBV5-8 and J usage is TRBJ1-6; TRBD1 is a possible D gene (6 bases). V was shortened by 3 bases and J by 7 bases, with 14 bases between the two germline ends. Germline V lookup: CDR1 SGHTS, CDR2 YDEGEE. The CDR3 is made up of 15 amino acids. In DNA, the CDR3 is TGTGCCAGCAGCTGGGGGCCCGTTAAAAATTCACCCCTCCACTTT. Translating it yields CASSWGPVKNSPLHF. The variable domain in full, with the rest retrieved from reference TRBV5-8 and TRBJ1-6, is EAGVTQSPTHLIKTRGQQATLRCSPISGHTSVYWYQQALGLGLQFLLWYDEGEERNRGNFPPRFSGRQFPNYSSELNVNALELEDSALYLCASSWGPVKNSPLHFGNGTRLTVT.

The chain is built from TRBV9 and TRBJ2-7; 9 bases map to TRBD1. The V and J ends lost 0 bases and 3 bases, in that order; junction bases with no gene match: 7. Per germline, CDR1 SGDLS and CDR2 YYNGEE. This CDR3 spans 16 amino acids. The CDR3 sequence is CASSVAGGQGIYEQYF. The CDR3 DNA reads as TGTGCCAGCAGCGTAGCTGGGGGACAGGGAATCTACGAGCAGTACTTC.

The chain has TRBV7-8 and TRBJ1-4; possible D gene TRBD1, 5 bases. Germline assignment: CDR1 SGHVS and CDR2 FQNEAQ. V was clipped by 2 bases and J by 8 bases, with 9 bases between them. The CDR3 has 13 residues. The CDR3 region is CASSLPGREKLFF. The CDR3, as DNA: TGTGCCAGCAGCTTACCAGGGCGGGAAAAACTGTTTTTT. The full variable domain, in which reference TRBV7-8 and TRBJ1-4 provide the parts outside the CDR3, is GAGVSQSPRYKVAKRGQDVALRCDPISGHVSLFWYQQALGQGPEFLTYFQNEAQLDKSGLPSDRFFAERPEGSVSTLKIQRTQQEDSAVYLCASSLPGREKLFFGSGTQLSVL.

In this sample, this clone turned up a few times. The rearrangement links TRBV5-4 to TRBJ2-7; 10 nucleotides agree with TRBD2. The CDR3 loop spans 15 amino acids. V trimming: 0 bases; J trimming: 3 bases; junction bases outside the gene matches: 3. Germline CDR1 reads SGHNT; CDR2 reads YYREEE (reference sequence). CDR3 loop: CASSLAAGGGYEQYF. CDR3 in DNA: TGTGCCAGCAGCTTGGCAGCGGGGGGGGGCTACGAGCAGTACTTC.

This clone appeared once. This chain uses TRBV28 with TRBJ2-5; a weak D match, TRBD1 (6 bases). The V end lost 7 bases, the J end lost 4 bases, and 19 bases lay between the germline ends. CDR1 and CDR2 (germline): MDHEN, SYDVKM. The CDR3 runs 15 residues. In nucleotides, the CDR3 is TGTGCCAGCAACCCCCGGGACAAATTTGCAGAGACCCAGTACTTC. This translates into CASNPRDKFAETQYF.

V is TRBV28 and J is TRBJ2-5; 7 nucleotides agree with TRBD1. The J segment lost 4 bases and the V segment lost 3 bases, leaving 8 bases of the junction unmatched. This CDR3 has 15 amino acids. Germline loops: CDR1 MDHEN, CDR2 SYDVKM. CDR3 region: CASSLGLGDRETQYF. CDR3 bases: TGTGCCAGCAGTTTGGGTCTAGGGGACAGAGAGACCCAGTACTTC.

The table lists this clone with a few counts. This chain joins TRBV29-1 and TRBJ1-3; D is unresolved. The length of the CDR3 is 15 residues. Germline assignment: CDR1 SQVTM and CDR2 ANQGSEA. The V and J ends lost 4 bases and 5 bases respectively, with 18 bases between them. For the CDR3, the DNA is TGCAGCGTTGGGATGGTCCTCAGAGGACGAAACACCATATATTTT. It encodes CSVGMVLRGRNTIYF.